This T cell receptor beta chain was sequenced for a study of CD8+ T cells in alopecia areata (dated by TCRdb to 2016 to 2019). For the wider study: The treated patients took part in an open-label pilot trial in which moderate-to-severe alopecia areata was treated with oral tofacitinib at 5 to 10 mg twice daily. Tofacitinib was administered for 6 to 18 months, and 6 months of follow-up off drug were then conducted to assess delayed response and recurrence. For the treated patients, the SALT score, which quantifies what percentage of scalp surface area is affected, served as the measure of disease severity. High-throughput TCRbeta sequencing was used to examine T cell clonal expansion in alopecia areata in both the C3H/HeJ mouse model and human patients. On the human side, TCRbeta sequencing was run on scalp tissue and on sorted CD4+ and CD8+ peripheral blood T cells from healthy controls and from alopecia areata patients with either patchy or totalis/universalis disease. Biopsies were taken from tofacitinib-treated patients at baseline and at 4 and 24 weeks of treatment, and a later scalp biopsy was taken in several of the tofacitinib-treated patients. Scalp clonality was compared among normal scalp (n=4), patchy alopecia areata scalp (n=8), and alopecia totalis/universalis scalp (n=8). RNA came from the PAXgene miRNA kit for fixed scalp, the miRNeasy kit for PBMCs, and the RNeasy kit for mouse skin. immunoSEQ multiplex PCR using 35 Vbeta forward primers and 13 Jbeta reverse primers was used to amplify TCRbeta CDR3 regions. The full study reports these points: Because the treated cohort was small and included a single nonresponder, larger studies are needed to assess links between baseline CD8+ expansion and response. Scalp clonality and the number of expanded CD8+ clones among the top 100 scalp clones were significantly decreased by tofacitinib. Compared with normal scalp, lesional scalp, particularly in alopecia totalis/universalis, had higher clonality and more expanded CD8+ clones, which suggests antigenic drive. Shared TCR sequences between patients were less evident than in mice, which may be partly attributable to HLA diversity in the patient population. Resident alphabeta T cells in normal human skin are also sequenced, complicating scalp TCR repertoire analysis, unlike mouse skin dominated by gammadelta T cells. During tofacitinib treatment, many expanded lesional clones stuck around in both scalp and blood, and this persistence may partly explain why relapse happens after treatment is stopped.

What the time point label conveys for this sample: about 4 weeks on oral tofacitinib. The sample's treatment or condition label is to be understood as: oral pan-JAK inhibitor, 5-10 mg twice daily. From alopecia areata patients, peripheral blood was collected along with lesional scalp punch biopsies. PBMCs were isolated by density centrifugation and stained for CD3, CD4 and CD8, after which CD4+ and CD8+ T cells were sorted on a FACSAria. Library preparation was by the immunoSEQ multiplex PCR assay. RNA was extracted from all samples and reverse transcribed into cDNA as template for TCR sequencing. First-strand cDNA was synthesized with SuperScript III using a 2:1 mix of oligo-dT and random hexamers. Amplification bias was assessed with a synthetic immune receptor repertoire, and residual bias was removed computationally. The original methods were these. After raw reads were preprocessed to remove errors, the CDR3 was defined following IMGT conventions as running from the conserved cysteine to phenylalanine. Clonality was calculated as 1 minus Shannon entropy normalized by log2 of the number of productive unique TCRs. Whether each scalp clone was CD4 or CD8 was inferred by checking scalp TCRbeta sequences against the CD4 and CD8 repertoires from sorted blood. Drawn from immuneACCESS, this table holds only the in-frame rearrangements with V and J called that TCRdb kept. Clones are partly lost; checked studies trace under half to an unresolved V gene and leave the rest unexplained. D and trimming come from the DNA, and the V and J calls and clone size come from that table. Recorded for this sample are 110,000 to 150,000 clones; about 88% of them occurred a single time. Approximately 13% of the sample is taken by the ten largest.

Worth noting for this clone: The specificity of this receptor is unknown. Base quality data are lacking; no much larger clone is found one base away.

Deletion took 8 bases off V and 0 bases off J, with a span of 13 bases between the germline ends. Spanning cysteine to phenylalanine, the CDR3 consists of 14 amino acids. Kept here is only the CDR3 DNA, which spans 42 bases and is read in frame from base 1. CDR1 and CDR2 are drawn from the germline V gene (reference sequence): PRHDT, FYEKMQ. The chain employs TRBV13 and TRBJ1-1; the D gene remains uncertain. This TCR derives from a human donor with alopecia areata. Material: CD8+ T cells sorted from blood, obtained at week 4, from a patient treated with tofacitinib. The CDR3 in this case is CASGEELMNTEAFF. Read as DNA, the sequence is TGTGCCAGCGGGGAGGAGCTAATGAACACTGAAGCTTTCTTT.